Listed here are 27 T cell receptor beta chains from one sample, sequenced in a study of neurological immune-mediated disorders. Via MiXCR, TCRdb re-called the 5' RACE reads, giving one row per CDR3 protein. The sample has around 71,000 distinct CDR3 sequences; around 13% are singletons. This sample's time point: longitudinal time-point 1 (baseline). What was sequenced was PBMCs. The receptor set was obtained from a female donor with HTLV-1-associated myelopathy (HAM/TSP).

Many counts were recorded for this clonotype. The rearrangement uses TRBV7-2 and TRBJ2-1; D not certain. The CDR3 spans 14 residues. V was clipped by 2 bases and J by 6 bases, with 11 bases between them. Germline V gives CDR1 SGHTA, CDR2 FQGNSA. CDR3 bases: TGTGCCAGCAGCTTAACGCTAGGGTCCAATGAGCAGTTCTTC. It is translated as CASSLTLGSNEQFF.

This clonotype showed up many times. V usage is TRBV20-1 and J usage is TRBJ1-4; possible D gene TRBD1, 5 bases. V dropped 5 bases and J dropped 4 bases, with 11 bases sitting between them. Germline V CDR1 and CDR2: DFQATT, SNEGSKA (reference sequence). This CDR3 spans 13 amino acids. CDR3 sequence: CSASGPSNEKLFF. The CDR3 bases are TGCAGTGCTTCGGGACCCAGTAATGAAAAACTGTTTTTT.

The gene calls are TRBV5-1 and TRBJ1-1; possibly TRBD1 for D (6 bases). The germline gives CDR1 SGHRS, CDR2 YFSETQ. The CDR3 runs to 14 residues. V lost 4 bases and J lost 0, with 10 bases in between. The CDR3 DNA reads TGCGCCAGCAGCCTAGGACAGATGAACACTGAAGCTTTCTTT. Its protein product is CASSLGQMNTEAFF.

This clonotype was seen at least ten times. V and J are TRBV5-1 and TRBJ2-7; D is possibly TRBD2 (6 bases). Germline V gene lookup returns CDR1 SGHRS and CDR2 YFSETQ. The CDR3 contains 15 residues. V lost 2 bases and J lost 2, with 14 bases in between. CDR3 sequence reads: CASSLSSGNAYEQYF. In DNA form, the CDR3 reads TGCGCCAGCAGCTTAAGTAGCGGAAACGCCTACGAGCAGTACTTC. Filled out from reference TRBV5-1 and TRBJ2-7, the complete variable domain reads KAGVTQTPRYLIKTRGQQVTLSCSPISGHRSVSWYQQTPGQGLQFLFEYFSETQRNKGNFPGRFSGRQFSNSRSEMNVSTLELGDSALYLCASSLSSGNAYEQYFGPGTRLTVT.

This clonotype occurred many times. CDR3 protein: CASSGFPDRASYEQYF. In DNA, the CDR3 is TGTGCCAGCAGTGGTTTTCCCGACAGGGCTTCCTACGAGCAGTACTTC. The rearrangement joins TRBV27 to TRBJ2-7, with 7 bases lining up with TRBD1. V was pared by 5 bases and J by 1 base, with 11 bases of the junction left unmatched. Germline V lookup: CDR1 MNHEY, CDR2 SMNVEV (reference sequence). There are 16 residues in the CDR3.

By sample share, this clonotype is medium-sized. The chain couples TRBV20-1 to TRBJ1-5, with a weak D call TRBD1 (5 bases). Germline assignment: CDR1 DFQATT and CDR2 SNEGSKA (reference sequence). CDR3 length: 15 residues. V was trimmed by 1 base and J by 4 bases, leaving 14 bases between them. The CDR3 DNA is TGCAGTGCTAGAGGACCAGGGATCATTAATCAGCCCCAGCATTTT. Translating it yields CSARGPGIINQPQHF.

This chain connects TRBV24-1 to TRBJ2-2; 7 nucleotides agree with TRBD1. The length of the CDR3 is 15 residues. Germline lookup yields CDR1 KGHDR and CDR2 SFDVKD. J was trimmed by 8 bases and V by 1 base; bases with no gene match: 6. The CDR3 protein is CATSDLQGRTGELFF. The CDR3 DNA is TGTGCCACCAGTGATTTACAGGGGAGAACAGGGGAGCTGTTTTTT.

This clonotype is medium-sized (0.01 to 0.1%) within its sample. This sequence joins TRBV7-9 and TRBJ2-2, with D maybe TRBD1 (6 bases). Trimming took off 6 bases at V and 0 bases at J, with 11 bases between the two ends. The CDR3 covers 15 residues. The V gene's germline CDR1 is SEHNR and CDR2 FQNEAQ (reference sequence). CDR3 DNA sequence: TGTGCCAGCAGACCCGACAGGTCGAACACCGGGGAGCTGTTTTTT. This gives the protein CASRPDRSNTGELFF. Full variable domain (missing parts from reference TRBV7-9 and TRBJ2-2): DTGVSQNPRHKITKRGQNVTFRCDPISEHNRLYWYRQTLGQGPEFLTYFQNEAQLEKSRLLSDRFSAERPKGSFSTLEIQRTEQGDSAMYLCASRPDRSNTGELFFGEGSRLTVL.

This clonotype occurred many times. The V call is TRBV9, the J call TRBJ2-5, with 9 nucleotides matching TRBD1. The junction had 11 bases not matched to a gene; V was cut back by 3 bases and J by 5 bases. The CDR3 is 16 residues long. The V gene's germline CDR1 is SGDLS and CDR2 YYNGEE. The chain's CDR3 is CASSGPPGQGRETQYF. The CDR3, as DNA: TGTGCCAGCAGCGGACCACCGGGACAGGGAAGGGAGACCCAGTACTTC.

This clonotype has ten or more counts. V and J are TRBV4-1 and TRBJ1-4, with 9 bases that match TRBD1. The CDR3 spans 21 residues. The V and J ends lost 3 bases and 7 bases, in that order; junction bases with no gene match: 24. The V gene's germline CDR1 is MGHRA and CDR2 YSYEKL. CDR3: CASSHPAAGTGIRSTPEKLFF. CDR3 DNA: TGCGCCAGCAGCCATCCCGCGGCGGGGACAGGGATTCGTTCAACCCCTGAAAAACTGTTTTTT.

This clonotype was picked up many times. The rearrangement joins TRBV27 to TRBJ2-4; maybe TRBD2 (6 bases). The germline V gene encodes CDR1 MNHEY and CDR2 SMNVEV (reference sequence). This CDR3 is 14 amino acids long. V lost 3 bases to trimming and J lost 5 bases, with 11 bases between them. CDR3 loop: CASSFAGTQNIQYF. The DNA of the CDR3 is TGTGCCAGCAGTTTTGCGGGGACCCAAAACATTCAGTACTTC.

At least ten counts were recorded for this clonotype. The V gene is TRBV10-3, the J gene TRBJ2-3; 11 positions match TRBD1. The CDR3 spans 16 residues. Germline CDR1 reads ENHRY; CDR2 reads SYGVKD. V lost 3 bases to trimming and J lost 5 bases; unmatched junction nucleotides: 7. CDR3 in DNA: TGTGCCATCAGTGAAACCGGGACAGGGGGAGGAGATACGCAGTATTTT. Protein product: CAISETGTGGGDTQYF.

The rearrangement joins TRBV28 to TRBJ1-1; a weak D match, TRBD1 (5 bases). CDR3 length equals 13 residues. With 6 bases removed from V and 5 bases from J, the gap between germline ends came to 13 bases. CDR1 is MDHEN and CDR2 is SYDVKM in the germline V gene. The CDR3 coding sequence is TGTGCCAGCAGACCCCAGGGTCAGACTGAAGCTTTCTTT. This encodes CASRPQGQTEAFF.

The sample holds many counts of this clonotype. The gene calls are TRBV5-1 and TRBJ2-7, with 7 bases matching TRBD1. The CDR3 runs to 16 residues. Germline-derived CDR1 and CDR2 are SGHRS and YFSETQ. V dropped 0 bases and J dropped 7; count of bases not matched to a gene: 13. This CDR3 reads CASSLEPQGPVGEQYF. The CDR3 region has the DNA TGCGCCAGCAGCTTGGAGCCACAGGGGCCTGTGGGGGAGCAGTACTTC.

In its sample, this clonotype was seen a few times. The V gene is TRBV7-9, the J gene TRBJ1-2; 7 bases line up with TRBD1. This CDR3 has 13 amino acids. Per germline, CDR1 SEHNR and CDR2 FQNEAQ (reference sequence). CDR3 amino acids: CVSGSGGDYGYTF. Written as DNA, the CDR3 is TGTGTCTCGGGGTCAGGGGGTGACTATGGCTACACCTTC.

The genes are TRBV11-2 and TRBJ1-3; 7 bases agree with TRBD1. Germline loops: CDR1 SGHAT, CDR2 FQNNGV. The CDR3 spans 20 residues. The V and J ends lost 3 bases and 4 bases, in that order; junction bases with no gene match: 21. In DNA, the CDR3 is TGTGCCAGCAGCTTGAACCAGGGGACAGTAAGGTCCGATTCGGGAAACACCATATATTTT. Protein sequence: CASSLNQGTVRSDSGNTIYF.

This clonotype was detected many times. V and J are TRBV29-1 and TRBJ2-5; D is unresolved. CDR1 is SQVTM and CDR2 is ANQGSEA in the germline V gene. There are 10 residues in the CDR3. The germline V and J ends were trimmed by 7 bases and 5 bases, with 8 bases remaining between them. CDR3 amino acids: CSGARETQYF. The CDR3 DNA reads as TGCAGCGGGGCGCGGGAGACCCAGTACTTC.

The sample holds many counts of this clonotype. J is TRBJ2-2 and V is TRBV6-5; D gene unclear. The germline gives CDR1 MNHEY, CDR2 SVGAGI. The CDR3 is made up of 12 amino acids. The V gene lost 8 bases and the J gene lost 10 bases, with 14 bases spanning the gap. Here the CDR3 reads CASSRGQEELFF. CDR3 nucleotide sequence: TGTGCCAGCTCGCGTGGCCAGGAGGAGCTGTTTTTT.

This clonotype was recorded at least ten times. The genes are TRBV7-8 and TRBJ1-1; a possible D gene is TRBD1 (6 bases). The V gene's germline CDR1 is SGHVS and CDR2 FQNEAQ. V lost 5 bases, J lost 0 bases, and 16 bases lay in between. The CDR3 is 16 residues long. The CDR3 loop is CASSPRPGEMNTEAFF. CDR3 nucleotides: TGTGCCAGCAGCCCCCGACCAGGGGAAATGAACACTGAAGCTTTCTTT.

This clonotype came up many times. This chain uses TRBV15 with TRBJ2-2; no firm D call. V was trimmed by 1 base and J by 6 bases, leaving 9 bases between them. This CDR3 comprises 14 residues. Germline V CDR1 and CDR2: LNHNV, YYDKDF (reference sequence). The CDR3 loop is CATSRASPPGELFF. CDR3 coding DNA: TGTGCCACCAGCAGAGCCTCTCCCCCCGGGGAGCTGTTTTTT.

This clonotype was observed at least ten times. The rearrangement joins TRBV5-1 to TRBJ2-5; maybe TRBD1 (6 bases). Looked up from germline, CDR1 is SGHRS and CDR2 is YFSETQ. V was cut by 0 bases and J by 3 bases, with 9 bases left in between. The CDR3 is 14 amino acids. The CDR3 DNA is TGCGCCAGCAGCTTGGTGTCAGGGGAAGAGACCCAGTACTTC. As protein: CASSLVSGEETQYF.

Ten or more counts support this clonotype. The rearrangement joins TRBV2 to TRBJ2-5; 7 bases are shared with TRBD2. The CDR3 spans 13 residues. Germline loops: CDR1 SNHLY, CDR2 FYNNEI. Trimming cost V 7 bases and J 4 bases; bases outside gene matches: 6. The CDR3, as DNA: TGTGCCAGCACCGGGAGACTAGCAGAGACCCAGTACTTC. Encoded protein: CASTGRLAETQYF. Variable domain in full (rest from reference TRBV2 and TRBJ2-5): EPEVTQTPSHQVTQMGQEVILRCVPISNHLYFYWYRQILGQKVEFLVSFYNNEISEKSEIFDDQFSVERPDGSNFTLKIRSTKLEDSAMYFCASTGRLAETQYFGPGTRLLVL.

This clonotype was observed many times. This chain joins TRBV4-1 and TRBJ2-7, with TRBD2 identical over 10 bases. With V trimmed by 5 bases and J by 4 bases, 11 bases remained unmatched. This CDR3 is built from 16 residues. Germline V gene lookup returns CDR1 MGHRA and CDR2 YSYEKL. The CDR3 region is CASSFLITSGEYEQYF. The CDR3 DNA sequence: TGCGCCAGCAGCTTCCTGATTACTAGCGGGGAGTACGAGCAGTACTTC.

This clonotype was detected ten times or more. The chain couples TRBV6-6 to TRBJ1-5; no clear D. Germline V gene sequence: CDR1 MNHNY, CDR2 SVGAGI (reference sequence). V was trimmed by 2 bases and J by 6 bases, leaving 8 bases between them. This CDR3 is 13 amino acids long. The CDR3 region is CASSYEGRQPQHF. The CDR3 region has the DNA TGTGCCAGCAGTTACGAAGGGCGTCAGCCCCAGCATTTT.

The CDR3 bases are TGTGCCAGCAGCTGGTACAGGGAAGGGGGTCCCGGGGAGCTGTTTTTT. This codes for CASSWYREGGPGELFF. The chain links TRBV21-1 to TRBJ2-2; TRBD1 is the table's D call and was not checked against the DNA. TRBV21-1 is annotated as a pseudogene. This CDR3 is built from 16 residues.

This clonotype was counted once. The rearrangement joins TRBV27 to TRBJ2-2; TRBD1 is a possible D gene (6 bases). CDR3 length: 15 amino acids. Trimming removed 5 bases from V and 6 bases from J, with 16 bases in between. CDR1 and CDR2 from the germline V gene are MNHEY and SMNVEV (reference sequence). As DNA, the CDR3 is TGTGCCAGCAGTCCTACAGGGAATGTCGCCGGGGAGCTGTTTTTT. Residues: CASSPTGNVAGELFF.

This clonotype appeared many times. The rearrangement joins TRBV4-1 to TRBJ1-6, with D maybe TRBD1 (6 bases). Trimming took off 0 bases at V and 9 bases at J, with 15 bases between the two ends. CDR3 length: 16 amino acids. Per germline, CDR1 MGHRA and CDR2 YSYEKL. This CDR3 reads CASSQDLRGGASPLHF. CDR3 nucleotides: TGCGCCAGCAGCCAAGATCTAAGGGGGGGAGCTTCACCCCTCCACTTT.